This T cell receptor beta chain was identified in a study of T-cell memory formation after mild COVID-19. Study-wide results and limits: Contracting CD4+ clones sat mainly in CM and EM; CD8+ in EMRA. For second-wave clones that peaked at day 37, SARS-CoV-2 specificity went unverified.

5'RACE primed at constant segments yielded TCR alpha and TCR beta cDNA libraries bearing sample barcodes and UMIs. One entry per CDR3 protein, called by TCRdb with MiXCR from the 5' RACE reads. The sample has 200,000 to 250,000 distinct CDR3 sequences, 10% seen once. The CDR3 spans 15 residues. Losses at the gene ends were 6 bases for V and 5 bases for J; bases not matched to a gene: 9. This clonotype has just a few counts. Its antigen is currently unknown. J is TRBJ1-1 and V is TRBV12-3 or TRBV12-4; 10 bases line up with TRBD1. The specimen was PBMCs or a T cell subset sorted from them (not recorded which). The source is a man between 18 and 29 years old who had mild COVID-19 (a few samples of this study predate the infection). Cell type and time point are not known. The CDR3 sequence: CASRDLGTGETEAFF. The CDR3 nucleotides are TGTGCCAGCAGGGACCTCGGGACAGGGGAGACTGAAGCTTTCTTT.